The 27 T cell receptor beta chains below were found in one sample sequenced in a study of radiotherapy plus CTLA-4 blockade in lung cancer. Profiling relied on immunoSEQ multiplex PCR, and the TCRdb table lists in-frame clones only, not all of them. The table includes 120,000 or so clones, more than 80% detected once. This sample comprised peripheral blood, obtained from a patient treated with radiotherapy plus ipilimumab. These receptor sequences come from a human donor with non-small cell lung cancer that progressed on radiotherapy plus ipilimumab.

V usage is TRBV4-1 and J usage is TRBJ2-6; 9 bases line up with TRBD1. Germline V gives CDR1 MGHRA, CDR2 YSYEKL. The CDR3 sequence is 18 residues long. V lost 2 bases and J lost 4; bases outside the gene matches: 9. The CDR3: CASSQKIGQGSGANVLTF. The CDR3 nucleotides are TGCGCCAGCAGCCAAAAGATTGGACAGGGGAGCGGGGCCAACGTCCTGACTTTC.

This clone was detected only once. The rearrangement uses TRBV2 and TRBJ2-7; TRBD1 matches at 8 bases. The CDR3 is made up of 14 amino acids. Germline V gives CDR1 SNHLY, CDR2 FYNNEI. The ends lost 3 bases at V and 9 bases at J; junction bases unmatched: 10. CDR3 DNA: TGTGCCAGCAGTGAGACAGGGGCACCTCCGGGGCAGTACTTC. Translated, it gives CASSETGAPPGQYF.

The rearrangement joins TRBV9 to TRBJ2-1; 7 bases map to TRBD2. V lost 0 bases, J lost 9 bases, and 12 bases stayed unmatched. Per germline, CDR1 SGDLS and CDR2 YYNGEE. The CDR3 sequence is 16 residues long. The CDR3 is CASSVGSAGVLGEQFF. The CDR3 coding sequence is TGTGCCAGCAGCGTAGGTTCGGCGGGAGTACTGGGTGAGCAGTTCTTC. Looking up the rest from reference TRBV9 and TRBJ2-1 gives the full variable domain: DSGVTQTPKHLITATGQRVTLRCSPRSGDLSVYWYQQSLDQGLQFLIQYYNGEERAKGNILERFSAQQFPDLHSELNLSSLELGDSALYFCASSVGSAGVLGEQFFGPGTRLTVL.

The genes are TRBV5-1 and TRBJ2-5, with 11 nucleotides matching TRBD2. Germline CDR1 SGHRS, CDR2 YFSETQ. The J segment lost 5 bases and the V segment lost 3 bases, leaving 6 bases of the junction unmatched. The CDR3 sequence is 15 residues long. CDR3: CASSSFSGRGETQYF. CDR3 in DNA: TGCGCCAGCAGCTCGTTTAGCGGGAGGGGTGAGACCCAGTACTTC. The whole variable domain, filled in from reference TRBV5-1 and TRBJ2-5, reads KAGVTQTPRYLIKTRGQQVTLSCSPISGHRSVSWYQQTPGQGLQFLFEYFSETQRNKGNFPGRFSGRQFSNSRSEMNVSTLELGDSALYLCASSSFSGRGETQYFGPGTRLLVL.

J is TRBJ2-1 and V is TRBV2; the match to TRBD2 covers 13 bases. Trimming cost V 1 base and J 2 bases; bases outside gene matches: 5. The germline V gene has CDR1 SNHLY and CDR2 FYNNEI. The CDR3 is 18 amino acids. The CDR3 here is CASSEERLAGGTYNEQFF. As DNA, the CDR3 is TGTGCCAGCAGTGAAGAGAGACTAGCGGGAGGTACCTACAATGAGCAGTTCTTC.

This chain joins TRBV15 and TRBJ1-2, with TRBD1 as a possible D gene (5 bases). Germline assignment: CDR1 LNHNV and CDR2 YYDKDF (reference sequence). This CDR3 has 13 amino acids. The V end lost 3 bases, the J end lost 2 bases, and 7 bases lay between the germline ends. The CDR3 DNA reads TGTGCCACCAGCAGGGACAAGAACTATGGCTACACCTTC. Residues: CATSRDKNYGYTF. The variable domain in full, with the rest retrieved from reference TRBV15 and TRBJ1-2, is DAMVIQNPRYQVTQFGKPVTLSCSQTLNHNVMYWYQQKSSQAPKLLFHYYDKDFNNEADTPDNFQSRRPNTSFCFLDIRSPGLGDTAMYLCATSRDKNYGYTFGSGTRLTVV.

Remarks on this clone: The identical CDR3 is also encoded by other nucleotide sequences in the sample. The chain combines TRBV6-1 with TRBJ1-2; the D gene is possibly TRBD1 (6 bases). The V and J ends lost 3 bases and 3 bases respectively, with 8 bases between them. The CDR3 consists of 13 residues. Per germline, CDR1 MNHNS and CDR2 SASEGT. CDR3 loop: CASSEAGDYGYTF. The CDR3 DNA reads as TGTGCCAGCAGTGAGGCAGGGGACTATGGCTACACCTTC.

This sequence joins TRBV28 and TRBJ2-7; 9 bases match TRBD1. CDR3 length equals 14 residues. From germline, CDR1 is MDHEN and CDR2 SYDVKM. With V trimmed by 10 bases and J by 3 bases, 10 bases remained unmatched. CDR3 in DNA: TGTGCCACCCGCCCGGGACAGGGCCGCTACGAGCAGTACTTC. Encoded protein: CATRPGQGRYEQYF. The variable domain in full, with the rest retrieved from reference TRBV28 and TRBJ2-7, is DVKVTQSSRYLVKRTGEKVFLECVQDMDHENMFWYRQDPGLGLRLIYFSYDVKMKEKGDIPEGYSVSREKKERFSLILESASTNQTSMYLCATRPGQGRYEQYFGPGTRLTVT.

The chain carries TRBV6-6 and TRBJ1-2; D remains unclear. The CDR3 is 14 amino acids. Germline V gives CDR1 MNHNY, CDR2 SVGAGI (reference sequence). Trimming pared 4 bases from V and 8 bases from J, leaving 17 bases between. The CDR3 spells CASSLLTYPEGYTF. DNA for the CDR3: TGTGCCAGCAGTTTACTAACATATCCTGAGGGCTACACCTTC.

This chain uses TRBV30 with TRBJ2-7; tentative D call: TRBD2 (6 bases). There are 17 residues in the CDR3. Trimming stripped 3 bases from V and 2 bases from J, with 23 bases between. From germline, CDR1 is GTSNPN and CDR2 SVGIG (reference sequence). Here the CDR3 DNA reads TGTGCCTGGAGGGTGGCTAGGGTCGGGGACTTGCCCTACGAGCAGTACTTC. It yields the protein CAWRVARVGDLPYEQYF. Full variable domain (outside the CDR3, taken from reference TRBV30 and TRBJ2-7): SQTIHQWPATLVQPVGSPLSLECTVEGTSNPNLYWYRQAAGRGLQLLFYSVGIGQISSEVPQNLSASRPQDRQFILSSKKLLLSDSGFYLCAWRVARVGDLPYEQYFGPGTRLTVT.

The V gene is TRBV2, the J gene TRBJ2-5; D is undetermined. This CDR3 comprises 13 residues. Germline assignment: CDR1 SNHLY and CDR2 FYNNEI. The V end was cut by 6 bases, the J end by 3 bases, with 11 bases between. This CDR3 is CASSLVEKETQYF. The CDR3 coding sequence is TGTGCCAGCAGCCTAGTTGAGAAAGAGACCCAGTACTTC. The whole variable domain, filled in from reference TRBV2 and TRBJ2-5, reads EPEVTQTPSHQVTQMGQEVILRCVPISNHLYFYWYRQILGQKVEFLVSFYNNEISEKSEIFDDQFSVERPDGSNFTLKIRSTKLEDSAMYFCASSLVEKETQYFGPGTRLLVL.

The chain uses TRBV15 and TRBJ2-7, with D perhaps matching TRBD1 (6 bases). Germline CDR1 reads LNHNV; CDR2 reads YYDKDF (reference sequence). V lost 0 bases to trimming and J lost 3 bases, with 15 bases between them. The CDR3 loop spans 16 amino acids. The CDR3 nucleotides read TGTGCCACCAGCAGAGAGAGACACATAGGGGGCTACGAGCAGTACTTC. It yields the protein CATSRERHIGGYEQYF.

The CDR3 loop reads CASSLSHWTILGEQYF. The CDR3 DNA follows: TGTGCCAGCAGCTTGTCCCATTGGACCATCCTCGGCGAGCAGTACTTC. This rearrangement joins TRBV5-4 to TRBJ2-7; D not certain. The CDR3 loop spans 16 amino acids. V was clipped by 1 base and J by 6 bases, with 20 bases between them. From germline, CDR1 is SGHNT and CDR2 YYREEE (reference sequence).

The chain recombines TRBV9 with TRBJ2-3; weak D call: TRBD1 (5 bases). The germline V gene encodes CDR1 SGDLS and CDR2 YYNGEE. The CDR3 runs to 13 residues. Trimming pared 4 bases from V and 4 bases from J, leaving 10 bases between. CDR3 region: CASSSDSADTQYF. The CDR3 DNA reads as TGTGCCAGCAGCTCCGACAGCGCAGATACGCAGTATTTT.

This rearrangement joins TRBV5-1 to TRBJ1-1; the D is unclear. This CDR3 comprises 13 residues. The V and J ends lost 4 bases and 1 base respectively, with 8 bases between them. Germline V lookup: CDR1 SGHRS, CDR2 YFSETQ. Here the CDR3 reads CASSEAPNTEAFF. CDR3 coding DNA: TGCGCCAGCAGCGAGGCCCCGAACACTGAAGCTTTCTTT.

The chain uses TRBV5-1 and TRBJ2-1, with TRBD2 matching over 8 bases. This CDR3 contains 16 residues. Losses at the gene ends were 4 bases for V and 8 bases for J; bases not matched to a gene: 14. Germline CDR1 SGHRS, CDR2 YFSETQ. CDR3 protein: CASSPGGTRGLDEQFF. DNA for the CDR3: TGCGCCAGCAGCCCGGGGGGGACTAGGGGTCTCGATGAGCAGTTCTTC.

This clone has only one observation. The chain couples TRBV6-5 to TRBJ1-2; 7 nucleotides line up with TRBD1. CDR1 MNHEY and CDR2 SVGAGI come from the germline V gene. The CDR3 has 14 amino acids. The V gene end was trimmed by 5 bases and the J gene end by 8 bases; junction bases not matched to a gene: 11. For the CDR3, the DNA is TGTGCCAGCAGTCAACAGGGGACACCGAGGGGCTACACCTTC. This gives the protein CASSQQGTPRGYTF.

This CDR3 reads CASSLRVDAEAFF. The DNA for the CDR3 is TGTGCCAGCAGCTTACGGGTAGACGCTGAAGCTTTCTTT. V gene TRBV7-9 combines with J gene TRBJ1-1; D not resolved. Trimming stripped 2 bases from V and 6 bases from J, with 10 bases between. Germline lookup yields CDR1 SEHNR and CDR2 FQNEAQ (reference sequence). This CDR3 contains 13 residues. Supplemented by reference TRBV7-9 and TRBJ1-1, the full variable domain reads DTGVSQNPRHKITKRGQNVTFRCDPISEHNRLYWYRQTLGQGPEFLTYFQNEAQLEKSRLLSDRFSAERPKGSFSTLEIQRTEQGDSAMYLCASSLRVDAEAFFGQGTRLTVV.

The V call is TRBV9, the J call TRBJ2-3, with TRBD2 identical over 8 bases. The CDR3 length is 15 residues. Germline V gives CDR1 SGDLS, CDR2 YYNGEE. Germline trimming cut 0 bases from V and 6 bases from J; bases unmatched to any gene: 6. The DNA of the CDR3 is TGTGCCAGCAGCGTAGGGCCAAGCGGGAGTGATACGCAGTATTTT. Its translation is CASSVGPSGSDTQYF.

The J gene is TRBJ1-2, the V gene TRBV6-5; TRBD1 is a possible D gene (5 bases). Germline CDR1 MNHEY, CDR2 SVGAGI. V was clipped by 0 bases and J by 6 bases, with 8 bases between them. The CDR3 consists of 13 residues. The CDR3 DNA follows: TGTGCCAGCAGTTACTCCGGAGGGGATGGCTACACCTTC. It is translated as CASSYSGGDGYTF.

The V call is TRBV9, the J call TRBJ2-3, with a tentative D call TRBD2 (5 bases). CDR1 and CDR2 (germline): SGDLS, YYNGEE. This CDR3 is 16 amino acids long. V was pared by 0 bases and J by 3 bases, with 14 bases between. CDR3 amino acids: CASSVGGRGWTDTQYF. CDR3 in DNA: TGTGCCAGCAGCGTAGGAGGGCGAGGGTGGACAGATACGCAGTATTTT.

The chain uses TRBV18 and TRBJ1-1; D gene unclear. Per the germline V gene, CDR1 is KGHSH and CDR2 is LQKENI. V gave up 3 bases and J gave up 0 bases, with 8 bases separating them. This CDR3 is 14 amino acids long. This CDR3 is CASSPRQLNTEAFF. In DNA form, the CDR3 reads TGTGCCAGCTCACCGAGACAACTGAACACTGAAGCTTTCTTT.

The chain carries TRBV19 and TRBJ1-1, with D unclear. CDR1 and CDR2 (germline): LNHDA, SQIVND (reference sequence). This CDR3 region has 12 residues. V gave up 0 bases and J gave up 8 bases, with 7 bases separating them. The CDR3 loop is CASSIDGLEAFF. The CDR3 coding sequence is TGTGCCAGTAGTATAGATGGGCTCGAAGCTTTCTTT.

J is TRBJ1-4 and V is TRBV12-5; no firm D call. CDR1 is LGHNT, CDR2 FRNRAP, per germline. Trimming removed 2 bases from V and 5 bases from J, with 9 bases in between. The CDR3 extends over 14 amino acids. CDR3 region: CASGLNTGNEKLFF. The CDR3 DNA follows: TGTGCTAGTGGTTTGAATACGGGGAATGAAAAACTGTTTTTT.

The chain recombines TRBV5-1 with TRBJ2-5; the D gene is possibly TRBD2 (5 bases). Germline V gene sequence: CDR1 SGHRS, CDR2 YFSETQ. This CDR3 is 14 amino acids long. The V end was cut by 4 bases, the J end by 5 bases, with 15 bases between. This CDR3 is CASSDSGSQETQYF. The CDR3 coding sequence is TGCGCCAGCAGCGATAGTGGGAGTCAGGAGACCCAGTACTTC.

The CDR3 bases are TGTGCCAGCAGGCGGGTTGACCTAATGAACACTGAAGCTTTCTTT. This gives the protein CASRRVDLMNTEAFF. V is TRBV19 and J is TRBJ1-1; D gene ambiguous. The CDR3 length is 15 residues. Germline V gives CDR1 LNHDA, CDR2 SQIVND (reference sequence). Trimming removed 9 bases at V and 0 bases at J, with 17 bases between.

CDR3 DNA sequence: TGTGCCAGCAGCTTATCCCGGGAGCGGGGTAATGAGCAGTTCTTC. It yields the protein CASSLSRERGNEQFF. The chain joins TRBV7-3 to TRBJ2-1; 7 bases are shared with TRBD2. The CDR3 runs 15 residues. The V gene end was trimmed by 2 bases and the J gene end by 7 bases; junction bases not matched to a gene: 8. Germline lookup yields CDR1 SGHTA and CDR2 FQGTGA.